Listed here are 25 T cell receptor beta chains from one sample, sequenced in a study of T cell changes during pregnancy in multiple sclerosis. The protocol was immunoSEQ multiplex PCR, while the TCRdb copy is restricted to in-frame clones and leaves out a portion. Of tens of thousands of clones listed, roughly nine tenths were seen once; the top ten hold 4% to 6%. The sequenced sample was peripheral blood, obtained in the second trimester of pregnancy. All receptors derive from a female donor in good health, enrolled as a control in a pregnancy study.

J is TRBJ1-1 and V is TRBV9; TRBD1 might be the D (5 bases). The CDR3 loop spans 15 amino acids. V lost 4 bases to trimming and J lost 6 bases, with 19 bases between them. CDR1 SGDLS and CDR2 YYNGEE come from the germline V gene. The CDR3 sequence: CASSSGGGARAEAFF. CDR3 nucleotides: TGTGCCAGCAGCTCCGGGGGAGGGGCGAGGGCTGAAGCTTTCTTT.

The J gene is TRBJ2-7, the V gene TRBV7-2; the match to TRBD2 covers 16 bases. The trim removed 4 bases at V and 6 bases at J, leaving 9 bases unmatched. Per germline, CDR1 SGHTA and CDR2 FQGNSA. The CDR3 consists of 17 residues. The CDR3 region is CASSYGTSGGVQSEQYF. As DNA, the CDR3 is TGTGCCAGCAGCTATGGGACTAGCGGGGGGGTGCAAAGCGAGCAGTACTTC.

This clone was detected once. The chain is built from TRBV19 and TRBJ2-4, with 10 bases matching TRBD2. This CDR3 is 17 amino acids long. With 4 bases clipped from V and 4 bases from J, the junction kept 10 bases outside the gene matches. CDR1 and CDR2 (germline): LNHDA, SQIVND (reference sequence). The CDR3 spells CASSNIQGLAVKNIQYF. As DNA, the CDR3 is TGTGCCAGTAGTAACATCCAAGGACTAGCGGTTAAAAACATTCAGTACTTC.

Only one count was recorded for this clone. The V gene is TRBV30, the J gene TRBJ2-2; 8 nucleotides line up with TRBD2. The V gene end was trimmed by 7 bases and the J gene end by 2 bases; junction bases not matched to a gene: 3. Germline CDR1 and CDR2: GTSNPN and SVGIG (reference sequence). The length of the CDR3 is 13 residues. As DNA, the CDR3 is TGTGCCTCACTAGCGGATAACACCGGGGAGCTGTTTTTT. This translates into CASLADNTGELFF.

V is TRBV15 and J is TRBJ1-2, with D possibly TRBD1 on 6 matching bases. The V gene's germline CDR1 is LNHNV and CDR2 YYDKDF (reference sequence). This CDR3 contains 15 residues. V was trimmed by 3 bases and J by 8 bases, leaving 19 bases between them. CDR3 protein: CATSRPADSSNGYTF. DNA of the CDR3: TGTGCCACCAGCAGGCCAGCGGACAGTTCCAACGGCTACACCTTC.

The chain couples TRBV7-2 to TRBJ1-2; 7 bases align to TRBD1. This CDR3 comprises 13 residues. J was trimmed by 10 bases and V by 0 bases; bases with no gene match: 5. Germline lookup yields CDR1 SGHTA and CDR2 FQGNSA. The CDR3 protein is CASSLANRGDYTF. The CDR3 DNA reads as TGTGCCAGCAGCTTAGCAAACAGGGGCGACTACACCTTC.

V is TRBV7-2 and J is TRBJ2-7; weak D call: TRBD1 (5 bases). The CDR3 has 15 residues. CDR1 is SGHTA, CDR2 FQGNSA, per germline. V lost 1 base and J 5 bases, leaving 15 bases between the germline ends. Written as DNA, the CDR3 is TGTGCCAGCAGCTTAGGACAGTCCCGATATAACGAGCAGTACTTC. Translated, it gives CASSLGQSRYNEQYF.

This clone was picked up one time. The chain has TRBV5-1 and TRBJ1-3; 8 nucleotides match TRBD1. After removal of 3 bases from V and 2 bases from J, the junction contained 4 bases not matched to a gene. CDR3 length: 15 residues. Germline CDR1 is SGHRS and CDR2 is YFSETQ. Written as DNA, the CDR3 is TGCGCCAGCAGCTCGACGACAGGGGCTGGAAACACCATATATTTT. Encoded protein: CASSSTTGAGNTIYF.

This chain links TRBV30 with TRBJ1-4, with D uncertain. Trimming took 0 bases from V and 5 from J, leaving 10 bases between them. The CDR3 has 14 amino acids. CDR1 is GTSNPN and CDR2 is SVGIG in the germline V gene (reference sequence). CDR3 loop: CAWSVLTGNEKLFF. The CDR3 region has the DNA TGTGCCTGGAGTGTACTGACGGGGAATGAAAAACTGTTTTTT.

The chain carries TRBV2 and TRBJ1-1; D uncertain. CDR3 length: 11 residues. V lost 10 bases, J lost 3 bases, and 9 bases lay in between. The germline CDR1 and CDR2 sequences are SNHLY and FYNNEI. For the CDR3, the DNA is TGTGCCACGTCTGGGCACACTGAAGCTTTCTTT. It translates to CATSGHTEAFF.

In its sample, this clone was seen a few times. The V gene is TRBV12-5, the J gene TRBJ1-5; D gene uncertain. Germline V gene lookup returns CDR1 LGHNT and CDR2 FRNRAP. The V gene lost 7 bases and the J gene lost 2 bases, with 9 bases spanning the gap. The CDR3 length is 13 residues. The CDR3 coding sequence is TGTGCTAGTGCTCACGGAGGCAATCAGCCCCAGCATTTT. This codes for CASAHGGNQPQHF.

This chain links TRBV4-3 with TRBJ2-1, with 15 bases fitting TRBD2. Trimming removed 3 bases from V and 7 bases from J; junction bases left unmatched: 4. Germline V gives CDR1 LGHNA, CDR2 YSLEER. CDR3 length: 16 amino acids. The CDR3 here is CASSQGTSGGKNEQFF. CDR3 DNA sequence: TGCGCCAGCAGCCAGGGGACTAGCGGGGGGAAGAATGAGCAGTTCTTC.

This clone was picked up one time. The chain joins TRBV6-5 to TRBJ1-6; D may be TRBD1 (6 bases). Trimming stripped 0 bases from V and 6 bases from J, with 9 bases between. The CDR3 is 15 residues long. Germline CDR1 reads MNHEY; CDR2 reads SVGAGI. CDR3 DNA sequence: TGTGCCAGCAGTTACTCAGGACAGACTAATTCACCCCTCCACTTT. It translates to CASSYSGQTNSPLHF.

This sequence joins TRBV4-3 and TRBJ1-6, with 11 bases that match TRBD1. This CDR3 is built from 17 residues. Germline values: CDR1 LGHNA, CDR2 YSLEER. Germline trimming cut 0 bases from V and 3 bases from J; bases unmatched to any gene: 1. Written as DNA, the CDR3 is TGCGCCAGCAGCCAAGAAGGGACAGGGGGCTATAATTCACCCCTCCACTTT. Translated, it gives CASSQEGTGGYNSPLHF.

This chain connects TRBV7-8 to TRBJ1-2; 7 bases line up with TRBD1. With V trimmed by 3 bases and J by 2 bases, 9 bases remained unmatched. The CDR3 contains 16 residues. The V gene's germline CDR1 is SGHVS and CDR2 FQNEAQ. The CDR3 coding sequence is TGTGCCAGCAGCTTTCGACCTGAGGGGGCGAACTATGGCTACACCTTC. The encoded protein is CASSFRPEGANYGYTF.

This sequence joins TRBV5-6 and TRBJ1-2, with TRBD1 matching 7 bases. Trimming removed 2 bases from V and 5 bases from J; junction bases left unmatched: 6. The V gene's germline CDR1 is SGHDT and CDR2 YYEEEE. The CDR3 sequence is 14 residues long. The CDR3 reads CASSFGTERYGYTF. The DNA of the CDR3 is TGTGCCAGCAGCTTCGGGACAGAGAGATATGGCTACACCTTC.

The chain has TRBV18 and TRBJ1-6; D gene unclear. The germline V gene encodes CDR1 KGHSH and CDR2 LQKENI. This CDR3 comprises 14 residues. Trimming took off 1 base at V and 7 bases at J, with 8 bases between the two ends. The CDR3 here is CASSPLQYNSPLHF. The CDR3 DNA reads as TGTGCCAGCTCACCACTACAGTACAATTCACCCCTCCACTTT.

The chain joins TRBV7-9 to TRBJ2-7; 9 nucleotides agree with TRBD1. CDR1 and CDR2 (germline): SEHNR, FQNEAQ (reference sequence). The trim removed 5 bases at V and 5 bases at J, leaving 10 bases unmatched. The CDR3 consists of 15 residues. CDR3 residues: CASSLSGTGSDEQYF. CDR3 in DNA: TGTGCCAGCAGCCTTTCGGGGACAGGGAGCGACGAGCAGTACTTC.

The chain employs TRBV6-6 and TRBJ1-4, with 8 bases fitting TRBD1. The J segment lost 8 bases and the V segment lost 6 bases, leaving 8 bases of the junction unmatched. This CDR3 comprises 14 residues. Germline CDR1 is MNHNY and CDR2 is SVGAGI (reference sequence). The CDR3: CASRGTGKDEKLFF. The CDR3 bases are TGTGCCAGCAGGGGGACAGGAAAAGACGAAAAACTGTTTTTT.

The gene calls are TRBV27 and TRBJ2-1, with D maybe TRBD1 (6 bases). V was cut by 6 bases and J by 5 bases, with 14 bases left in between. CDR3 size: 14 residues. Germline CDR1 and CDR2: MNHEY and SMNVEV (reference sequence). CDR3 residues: CASSLARGNNEQFF. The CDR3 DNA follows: TGTGCCAGCAGCCTCGCGAGGGGGAACAATGAGCAGTTCTTC.

CDR3 region: CASTSSGHPITGELFF. Here the CDR3 DNA reads TGTGCCAGTACTTCATCGGGACACCCGATCACCGGGGAGCTGTTTTTT. The chain combines TRBV19 with TRBJ2-2, with D possibly TRBD1 on 6 matching bases. The V end lost 7 bases, the J end lost 4 bases, and 19 bases lay between the germline ends. In germline, CDR1 is LNHDA, CDR2 SQIVND (reference sequence). The CDR3 runs 16 residues.

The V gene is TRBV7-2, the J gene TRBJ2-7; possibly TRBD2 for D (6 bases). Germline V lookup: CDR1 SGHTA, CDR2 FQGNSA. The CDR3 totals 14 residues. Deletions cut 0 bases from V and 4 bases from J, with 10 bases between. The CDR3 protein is CASSLASGGYEQYF. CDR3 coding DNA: TGTGCCAGCAGCTTAGCTAGCGGAGGATACGAGCAGTACTTC.

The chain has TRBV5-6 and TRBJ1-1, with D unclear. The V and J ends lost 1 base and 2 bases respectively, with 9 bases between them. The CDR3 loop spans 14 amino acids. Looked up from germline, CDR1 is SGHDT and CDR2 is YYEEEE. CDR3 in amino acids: CASSLYTGNTEAFF. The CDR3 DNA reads TGTGCCAGCAGCTTGTACACGGGAAACACTGAAGCTTTCTTT.

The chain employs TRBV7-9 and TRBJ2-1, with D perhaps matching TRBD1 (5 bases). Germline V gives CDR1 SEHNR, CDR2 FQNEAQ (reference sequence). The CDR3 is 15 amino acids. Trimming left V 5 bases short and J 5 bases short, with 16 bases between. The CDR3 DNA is TGTGCCAGCAGCCCTGGACATGTGACCCACAATGAGCAGTTCTTC. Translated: CASSPGHVTHNEQFF.

CDR3 DNA: TGTGCCAGCAGTTCGGGACAGGGGGTTAAGGCCCAGCATTTT. This sequence encodes CASSSGQGVKAQHF. J is TRBJ1-5 and V is TRBV27; 11 positions match TRBD1. With V trimmed by 4 bases and J by 11 bases, 7 bases remained unmatched. CDR3 length: 14 amino acids. Germline V lookup: CDR1 MNHEY, CDR2 SMNVEV (reference sequence).